This is a list of T cell receptor beta chains from one sample in a study of blood T cell repertoires in COVID-19. The protocol was immunoSEQ multiplex PCR, while the TCRdb copy is restricted to in-frame clones and leaves out a portion. The sample has 220,000 or so clones, 82% seen once; the top ten hold about 3.3%. The sequencing sample was made of PBMCs or T cells enriched from blood (not recorded which). All receptors derive from a woman in her sixties or seventies who had recovered from COVID-19. The CDR3 runs from the conserved cysteine through the conserved F or W. Each record gives: CDR3 DNA, CDR3 protein, D gene, V gene, J gene, clone size. A D gene is named only where the DNA matches it firmly. The size of a clone is reported for some rows only, either as once, few or many, or as a class for expanded clones.

CDR3nt: TGTGCCAGCAGCTTGTATAGGACTAGCGTCACCGGGGAGCTGTTTTTT
CDR3aa: CASSLYRTSVTGELFF
d_gene: TRBD2
v_gene: TRBV5-5
j_gene: TRBJ2-2
abundance: NA

CDR3nt: TGTGCCAGCAGCTTGAAGACAGCCTATAATTCACCCCTCCACTTT
CDR3aa: CASSLKTAYNSPLHF
d_gene: NA
v_gene: TRBV5-4
j_gene: TRBJ1-6
abundance: NA

CDR3nt: TGTGCCAGCAGAGGACAGGGAGGTTGGTATGGCTACACCTTC
CDR3aa: CASRGQGGWYGYTF
d_gene: TRBD1
v_gene: TRBV25-1
j_gene: TRBJ1-2
abundance: NA

CDR3nt: TGCGCCAGCAGCCTAGTGCTCAGCGCGACTAACTACAATGAGCAGTTCTTC
CDR3aa: CASSLVLSATNYNEQFF
d_gene: NA
v_gene: TRBV4-1
j_gene: TRBJ2-1
abundance: NA

CDR3nt: TGTGCCAGTACCCTCTCGGGTGGATTGCCGGCTTTCTTT
CDR3aa: CASTLSGGLPAFF
d_gene: NA
v_gene: TRBV19
j_gene: TRBJ1-1
abundance: NA

CDR3nt: TGCGCCAGCAGCCAAGGACAGGGCCCTAGCAATCAGCCCCAGCATTTT
CDR3aa: CASSQGQGPSNQPQHF
d_gene: TRBD1
v_gene: TRBV4-1
j_gene: TRBJ1-5
abundance: NA

CDR3nt: TGTGCCAGCAGGGGACAGGGGTGGGCTTTCTTT
CDR3aa: CASRGQGWAFF
d_gene: TRBD1
v_gene: TRBV12-3/TRBV12-4
j_gene: TRBJ1-1
abundance: NA

CDR3nt: TGTGCCAGCAGTGACTCGCCTGGCCTAGCGGGAGGGGATGAGCAGTTCTTC
CDR3aa: CASSDSPGLAGGDEQFF
d_gene: TRBD2
v_gene: TRBV6-4
j_gene: TRBJ2-1
abundance: NA

CDR3nt: TGTGCCAGCAGGGCCGGGACAGGGCGTAGACATCAGCCCCAGCATTTT
CDR3aa: CASRAGTGRRHQPQHF
d_gene: TRBD1
v_gene: TRBV28
j_gene: TRBJ1-5
abundance: few

CDR3nt: TGTGCCAGCAGGGAGCAGTTTATGACTAATGAAAAACTGTTTTTT
CDR3aa: CASREQFMTNEKLFF
d_gene: NA
v_gene: TRBV6-6
j_gene: TRBJ1-4
abundance: NA

CDR3nt: TGTGCCAGCAGCCAGGGCAGGGCCTATGGCTACACCTTC
CDR3aa: CASSQGRAYGYTF
d_gene: NA
v_gene: TRBV3-1/TRBV3-2
j_gene: TRBJ1-2
abundance: few

CDR3nt: TGTGCCAGCAGCTTAAATCGGGTGGATTCACCCCTCCACTTT
CDR3aa: CASSLNRVDSPLHF
d_gene: NA
v_gene: TRBV7-3
j_gene: TRBJ1-6
abundance: NA

CDR3nt: TGTGCCACGAGAGGGGGAGTGGAAACCGGGGAGCTGTTTTTT
CDR3aa: CATRGGVETGELFF
d_gene: NA
v_gene: TRBV10-3
j_gene: TRBJ2-2
abundance: NA

CDR3nt: TGCGCCAGCAGCTCAACCCCCGGACAGGGGATATGGACTGAAGCTTTCTTT
CDR3aa: CASSSTPGQGIWTEAFF
d_gene: TRBD1
v_gene: TRBV5-1
j_gene: TRBJ1-1
abundance: NA

CDR3nt: TGTGCCATCAGTGAGGGAGGGGGTGCGGGGGACAATGAGCAGTTCTTC
CDR3aa: CAISEGGGAGDNEQFF
d_gene: NA
v_gene: TRBV10-3
j_gene: TRBJ2-1
abundance: NA

CDR3nt: TGTGCCAGCAGTCAGACGGGGGATAGCAATCAGCCCCAGCATTTT
CDR3aa: CASSQTGDSNQPQHF
d_gene: NA
v_gene: TRBV27
j_gene: TRBJ1-5
abundance: NA

CDR3nt: TGTGCCAGCAGCCCTCCGGGACTAGCGCGAAGTGAGCAGTTCTTC
CDR3aa: CASSPPGLARSEQFF
d_gene: TRBD2
v_gene: TRBV11-2
j_gene: TRBJ2-1
abundance: once

CDR3nt: TGCAGCGTTGAAGGGGCGGGGGGCGGAGAGACCCAGTACTTC
CDR3aa: CSVEGAGGGETQYF
d_gene: TRBD2
v_gene: TRBV29-1
j_gene: TRBJ2-5
abundance: NA

CDR3nt: TGCAGCGTTGTGCCAGGCACTAGAACCTACGAGCAGTACTTC
CDR3aa: CSVVPGTRTYEQYF
d_gene: NA
v_gene: TRBV29-1
j_gene: TRBJ2-7
abundance: NA

CDR3nt: TGTGCCAGCAGCCTGACACTCCCGAGCTCCTACAATGAGCAGTTCTTC
CDR3aa: CASSLTLPSSYNEQFF
d_gene: NA
v_gene: TRBV7-3
j_gene: TRBJ2-1
abundance: NA

CDR3nt: TGTGCCAGCAGCCCCGGACAGTCAACAACTAATGAAAAACTGTTTTTT
CDR3aa: CASSPGQSTTNEKLFF
d_gene: NA
v_gene: TRBV14
j_gene: TRBJ1-4
abundance: NA

CDR3nt: TGTGCCAGCAGCAGGGGTTCTGGAAACACCATATATTTT
CDR3aa: CASSRGSGNTIYF
d_gene: NA
v_gene: TRBV4-2
j_gene: TRBJ1-3
abundance: NA

CDR3nt: TGTGCCAGCAGCACCTCGGACAGGGCGGATTCACCCCTCCACTTT
CDR3aa: CASSTSDRADSPLHF
d_gene: TRBD1
v_gene: TRBV13
j_gene: TRBJ1-6
abundance: once

CDR3nt: TGTGCCAGCAGTGAGAATTTAGCGGGGGGGGACTCGCAGTATTTT
CDR3aa: CASSENLAGGDSQYF
d_gene: TRBD2
v_gene: TRBV25-1
j_gene: TRBJ2-3
abundance: NA

CDR3nt: TGTGCCAGCTCCCTACTCCAGGGGATTGAAGCTTTCTTT
CDR3aa: CASSLLQGIEAFF
d_gene: NA
v_gene: TRBV6-5
j_gene: TRBJ1-1
abundance: NA

CDR3nt: TGTGCCAGCAGTGACGAGACTAGCGGCACAGATACGCAGTATTTT
CDR3aa: CASSDETSGTDTQYF
d_gene: TRBD2
v_gene: TRBV6-4
j_gene: TRBJ2-3
abundance: NA

CDR3nt: TGTGCCAGTAGTGTCCTGGCGGGGGCTCATAGCAATCAGCCCCAGCATTTT
CDR3aa: CASSVLAGAHSNQPQHF
d_gene: NA
v_gene: TRBV19
j_gene: TRBJ1-5
abundance: NA

CDR3nt: TGTGCCAGCATTAGACAGGGATCCTATGGCTACACCTTC
CDR3aa: CASIRQGSYGYTF
d_gene: TRBD1
v_gene: TRBV12-3/TRBV12-4
j_gene: TRBJ1-2
abundance: NA

CDR3nt: TGCAGTGCTAGTACGACAGGGGGCATGTTAGCCTGGAGCAATCAGCCCCAGCATTTT
CDR3aa: CSASTTGGMLAWSNQPQHF
d_gene: TRBD1
v_gene: TRBV20-1
j_gene: TRBJ1-5
abundance: NA

CDR3nt: TGTGCCATCACCGGGACAGGGGGGAACACTGAAGCTTTCTTT
CDR3aa: CAITGTGGNTEAFF
d_gene: TRBD1
v_gene: TRBV10-3
j_gene: TRBJ1-1
abundance: NA

CDR3nt: TGTGCCAGCAGCCCCATAGCGCCCTCCTACGAGCAGTACTTC
CDR3aa: CASSPIAPSYEQYF
d_gene: NA
v_gene: TRBV7-2
j_gene: TRBJ2-7
abundance: NA

CDR3nt: TGTGCCAGCAGAAGGGGACTGAAAGTTTCCTACAATGAGCAGTTCTTC
CDR3aa: CASRRGLKVSYNEQFF
d_gene: NA
v_gene: TRBV13
j_gene: TRBJ2-1
abundance: NA

CDR3nt: TGTGCCAGCAGTTCGACCTGGACAGGGGAGAATGAGCAGTTCTTC
CDR3aa: CASSSTWTGENEQFF
d_gene: TRBD1
v_gene: TRBV11-2
j_gene: TRBJ2-1
abundance: NA

CDR3nt: TGTGCCAGCAGAGCATCCACAGGTTTCTATAATTCACCCCTCCACTTT
CDR3aa: CASRASTGFYNSPLHF
d_gene: NA
v_gene: TRBV28
j_gene: TRBJ1-6
abundance: NA

CDR3nt: TGCGCCAGCAGCTCAAGGACAGGGGGCTACAATGAGCAGTTCTTC
CDR3aa: CASSSRTGGYNEQFF
d_gene: TRBD1
v_gene: TRBV5-1
j_gene: TRBJ2-1
abundance: NA